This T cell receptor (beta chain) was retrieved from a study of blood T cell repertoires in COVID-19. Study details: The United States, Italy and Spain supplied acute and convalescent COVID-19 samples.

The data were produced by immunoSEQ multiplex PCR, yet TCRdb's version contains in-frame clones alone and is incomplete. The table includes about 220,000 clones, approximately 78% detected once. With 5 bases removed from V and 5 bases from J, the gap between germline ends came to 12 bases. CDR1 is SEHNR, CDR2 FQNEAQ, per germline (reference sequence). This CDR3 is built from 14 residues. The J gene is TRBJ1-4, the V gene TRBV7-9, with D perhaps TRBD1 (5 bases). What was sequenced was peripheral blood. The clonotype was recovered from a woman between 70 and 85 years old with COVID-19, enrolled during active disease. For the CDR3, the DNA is TGTGCCAGCAGCAGGGACGGTTTAAATGAAAAACTGTTTTTT. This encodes CASSRDGLNEKLFF.